Listed here are 14 T cell receptor beta chains from one sample, sequenced in a study of blood T cell repertoires in COVID-19. Here immunoSEQ multiplex PCR was the method, and the copy in TCRdb shows in-frame clones only, minus some. The sample contains 250,000 to 300,000 clones, about 80% of which appear only once. Sequencing was carried out using PBMCs or T cells enriched from blood (not recorded which). These receptors originate from a man aged 25 to 40 with acute COVID-19.

The rearrangement joins TRBV6-2 or TRBV6-3 to TRBJ2-7; tentatively, D is TRBD1 (6 bases). Germline-derived CDR1 and CDR2 are MNHEY and SVGEGT. Trimming removed 4 bases from V and 4 bases from J, with 17 bases in between. The CDR3 runs to 15 residues. As DNA, the CDR3 is TGTGCCAGCAGTTCGCCCAGGGCAGGGGCTTACGAGCAGTACGTC. Translating gives CASSSPRAGAYEQYV.

The chain has TRBV20-1 and TRBJ1-1; D perhaps matches TRBD1 (5 bases). V was pared by 3 bases and J by 1 base, with 12 bases between. The CDR3 has 14 amino acids. The germline gives CDR1 DFQATT, CDR2 SNEGSKA (reference sequence). The DNA for the CDR3 is TGCAGTGCTAGTGCGGGGGTAAGGAACACTGAAGCTTTCTTT. Protein: CSASAGVRNTEAFF.

J is TRBJ1-5 and V is TRBV7-9; D is perhaps TRBD1 (5 bases). V was cut by 8 bases and J by 8 bases, with 22 bases left in between. Germline V gives CDR1 SEHNR, CDR2 FQNEAQ (reference sequence). The CDR3 is made up of 15 amino acids. The chain's CDR3 is CASSLHTGGLEPQHF. CDR3 in DNA: TGTGCCAGCTCCCTTCATACCGGGGGTTTAGAGCCCCAGCATTTT.

The chain recombines TRBV15 with TRBJ2-3; the match to TRBD2 covers 7 bases. CDR1 and CDR2 from the germline V gene are LNHNV and YYDKDF (reference sequence). This CDR3 has 17 amino acids. The V and J ends lost 0 bases and 7 bases, in that order; junction bases with no gene match: 13. The CDR3 nucleotides read TGTGCCACCAGCAGAGACCCTACTAGCGTGGGACGTAATACGCAGTATTTT. This gives the protein CATSRDPTSVGRNTQYF.

The gene calls are TRBV11-3 and TRBJ2-3; D is ambiguous. Germline V CDR1 and CDR2: SGHNT, YENEEA. This CDR3 comprises 15 residues. Trimming removed 5 bases from V and 4 bases from J, with 16 bases in between. CDR3 DNA: TGTGCCAGCAGCCCTGGCTCTTTGGCGGCAGATACGCAGTATTTT. Translation: CASSPGSLAADTQYF.

The V and J genes are TRBV4-1 and TRBJ2-1, with TRBD2 matching over 10 bases. This CDR3 contains 14 residues. The V segment lost 5 bases and the J segment 8 bases; nucleotides outside the gene matches: 6. Germline CDR1 and CDR2: MGHRA and YSYEKL. The CDR3 sequence: CASSFASGGHEQFF. For the CDR3, the DNA is TGCGCCAGCAGCTTCGCTAGCGGGGGACATGAGCAGTTCTTC.

The chain combines TRBV27 with TRBJ2-3, with a tentative D call TRBD2 (5 bases). The CDR3 extends over 13 amino acids. Germline CDR1 is MNHEY and CDR2 is SMNVEV (reference sequence). Trimming left V 2 bases short and J 6 bases short, with 9 bases between. CDR3 sequence: CASSLSGWDTQYF. CDR3 nucleotide sequence: TGTGCCAGCAGTTTAAGCGGTTGGGATACGCAGTATTTT.

The J gene is TRBJ1-1, the V gene TRBV30; unclear D gene. Germline lookup yields CDR1 GTSNPN and CDR2 SVGIG (reference sequence). The CDR3 consists of 14 residues. Trimming stripped 0 bases from V and 1 base from J, with 9 bases between. In DNA form, the CDR3 reads TGTGCCTGGAGTGTACGGAGTCAGAACACTGAAGCTTTCTTT. Translation: CAWSVRSQNTEAFF.

This clone was observed once. One end of the junction is discordant with germline, which a read error may explain. The genes are TRBV5-1 and TRBJ1-1, with a weak D call TRBD1 (6 bases). CDR1 SGHRS and CDR2 YFSETQ come from the germline V gene. This CDR3 spans 14 amino acids. The CDR3, as DNA: TGTGCCAGCAGCAGACAGGCCAGCAGCACTGAAGCTTTCTTT. Translation gives CASSRQASSTEAFF.

This chain links TRBV5-6 with TRBJ1-2, with D possibly being TRBD1 (6 bases). Germline CDR1 reads SGHDT; CDR2 reads YYEEEE. This CDR3 is 13 amino acids long. V was clipped by 3 bases and J by 6 bases, with 12 bases between them. The CDR3 nucleotides read TGTGCCAGCAGCTGGGACACCAAGAATGGCTACACCTTC. As protein: CASSWDTKNGYTF.

The chain employs TRBV7-9 and TRBJ1-1, with D perhaps matching TRBD1 (5 bases). Trimming cost V 0 bases and J 3 bases, with 11 bases left between them. This CDR3 is built from 15 residues. CDR1 and CDR2 (germline): SEHNR, FQNEAQ (reference sequence). CDR3 sequence: CASSLAQGMDTEAFF. The CDR3 DNA follows: TGTGCCAGCAGCTTAGCGCAGGGTATGGACACTGAAGCTTTCTTT.

The chain recombines TRBV7-9 with TRBJ2-1; the D gene is possibly TRBD2 (6 bases). The CDR3 spans 12 residues. Germline lookup yields CDR1 SEHNR and CDR2 FQNEAQ (reference sequence). Trimming stripped 4 bases from V and 8 bases from J, with 9 bases between. DNA for the CDR3: TGTGCCAGCAGCTCGGAGGGATATGAGCAGTTCTTC. Translation: CASSSEGYEQFF.

This rearrangement joins TRBV19 to TRBJ2-2, with 8 bases fitting TRBD1. The CDR3 consists of 16 residues. Germline lookup yields CDR1 LNHDA and CDR2 SQIVND (reference sequence). The V gene end was trimmed by 6 bases and the J gene end by 4 bases; junction bases not matched to a gene: 10. CDR3 bases: TGTGCCAGTAGCCACAGGGGGAAAAGACCCACCGGGGAGCTGTTTTTT. Amino acid sequence: CASSHRGKRPTGELFF.

The chain uses TRBV6-5 and TRBJ1-4; no clear D. Germline V gives CDR1 MNHEY, CDR2 SVGAGI. The CDR3 has 14 residues. Trimming took 6 bases from V and 6 from J, leaving 14 bases between them. The CDR3 sequence is CASSQDRIHEKLFF. For the CDR3, the DNA is TGTGCCAGCAGCCAGGATCGGATTCATGAAAAACTGTTTTTT.